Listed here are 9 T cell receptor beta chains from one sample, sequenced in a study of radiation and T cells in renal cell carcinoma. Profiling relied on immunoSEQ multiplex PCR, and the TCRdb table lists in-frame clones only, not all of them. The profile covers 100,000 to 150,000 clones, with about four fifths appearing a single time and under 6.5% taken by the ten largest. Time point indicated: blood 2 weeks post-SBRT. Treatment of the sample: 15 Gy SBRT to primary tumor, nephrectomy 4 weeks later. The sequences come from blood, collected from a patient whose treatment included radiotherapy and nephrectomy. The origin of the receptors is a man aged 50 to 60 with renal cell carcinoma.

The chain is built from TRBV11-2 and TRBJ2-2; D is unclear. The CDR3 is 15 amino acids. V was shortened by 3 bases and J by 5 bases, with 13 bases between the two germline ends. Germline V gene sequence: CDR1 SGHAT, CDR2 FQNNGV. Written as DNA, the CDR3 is TGTGCCAGCAGCTTGGGGTCGTGGGGAACCGGGGAGCTGTTTTTT. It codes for CASSLGSWGTGELFF.

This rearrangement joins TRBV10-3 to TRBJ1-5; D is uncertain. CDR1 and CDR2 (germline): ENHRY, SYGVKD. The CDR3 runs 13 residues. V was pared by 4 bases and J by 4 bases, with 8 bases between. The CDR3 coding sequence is TGTGCCATCAGTGGAGGAGCGAATCAGCCCCAGCATTTT. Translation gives CAISGGANQPQHF.

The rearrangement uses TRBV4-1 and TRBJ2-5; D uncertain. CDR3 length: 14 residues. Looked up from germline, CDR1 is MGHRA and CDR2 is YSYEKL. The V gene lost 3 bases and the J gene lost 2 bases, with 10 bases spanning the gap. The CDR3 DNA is TGCGCCAGCAGCCAGGAGACGGTACAAGAGACCCAGTACTTC. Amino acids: CASSQETVQETQYF.

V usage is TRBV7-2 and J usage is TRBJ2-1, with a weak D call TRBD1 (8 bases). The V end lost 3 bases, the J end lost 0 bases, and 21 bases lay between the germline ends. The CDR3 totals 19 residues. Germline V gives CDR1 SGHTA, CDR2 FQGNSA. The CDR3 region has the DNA TGTGCCAGCAGCTTTCCTTCAGCGGGGACAGGCAGCTCCTACAATGAGCAGTTCTTC. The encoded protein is CASSFPSAGTGSSYNEQFF.

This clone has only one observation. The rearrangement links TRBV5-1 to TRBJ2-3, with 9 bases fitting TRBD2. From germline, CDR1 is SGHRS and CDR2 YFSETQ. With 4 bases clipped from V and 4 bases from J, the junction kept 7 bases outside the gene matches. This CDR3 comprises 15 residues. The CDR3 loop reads CASSDSGSNPDTQYF. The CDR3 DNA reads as TGCGCCAGCAGCGATAGCGGGAGTAATCCAGATACGCAGTATTTT. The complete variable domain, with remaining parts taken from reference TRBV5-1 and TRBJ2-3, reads KAGVTQTPRYLIKTRGQQVTLSCSPISGHRSVSWYQQTPGQGLQFLFEYFSETQRNKGNFPGRFSGRQFSNSRSEMNVSTLELGDSALYLCASSDSGSNPDTQYFGPGTRLTVL.

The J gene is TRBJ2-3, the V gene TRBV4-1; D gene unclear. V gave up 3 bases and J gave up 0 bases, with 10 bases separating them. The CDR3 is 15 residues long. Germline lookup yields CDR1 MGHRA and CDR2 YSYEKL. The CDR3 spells CASSQLGQSTDTQYF. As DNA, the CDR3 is TGCGCCAGCAGCCAGCTAGGGCAAAGCACAGATACGCAGTATTTT.

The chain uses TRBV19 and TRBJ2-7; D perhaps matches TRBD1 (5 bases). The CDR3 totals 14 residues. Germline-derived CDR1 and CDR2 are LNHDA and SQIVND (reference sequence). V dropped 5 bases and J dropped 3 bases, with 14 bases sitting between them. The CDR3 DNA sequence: TGTGCCAGTAGTCAGGTCCAGGGCATCTACGAGCAGTACTTC. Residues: CASSQVQGIYEQYF.

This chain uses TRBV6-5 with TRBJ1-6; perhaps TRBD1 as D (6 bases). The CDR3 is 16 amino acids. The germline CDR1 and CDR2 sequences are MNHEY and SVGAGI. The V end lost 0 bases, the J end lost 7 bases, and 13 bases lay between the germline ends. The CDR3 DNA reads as TGTGCCAGCAGTTACTCGAGGGGGGTCGGCAATTCACCCCTCCACTTT. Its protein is CASSYSRGVGNSPLHF.

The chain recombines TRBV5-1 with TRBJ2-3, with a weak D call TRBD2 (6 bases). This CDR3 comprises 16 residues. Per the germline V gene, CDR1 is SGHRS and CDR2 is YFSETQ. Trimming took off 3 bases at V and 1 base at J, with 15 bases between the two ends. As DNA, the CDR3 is TGCGCCAGCAGCTCTGTTCGGGAGACTGGCACAGATACGCAGTATTTT. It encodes CASSSVRETGTDTQYF.